These T cell receptor beta chains were read from a single sample in a study of cytomegalovirus exposure and HLA in healthy donors. Data came from immunoSEQ multiplex PCR; TCRdb stores just in-frame clones and leaves some out. The sample holds roughly 330,000 clones; about nine tenths are singletons and the top ten take roughly 1.2%. Sequencing was performed on PBMCs. The receptor set was obtained from a woman aged 25 to 39 in good health and CMV-seropositive. The conserved cysteine and the conserved F or W are not part of the CDR3 here. Each record gives: J gene, V gene, CDR3 protein.

TRBJ1-1 | TRBV25-1 | ASSEYNTMNTEAF
TRBJ1-2 | TRBV12-5 | ASGDILSGYT
TRBJ1-2 | TRBV5-6 | ASSHGINRDAYGYT
TRBJ2-1 | TRBV7-2 | ASSLTTDNEQF
TRBJ1-2 | TRBV6-6 | ASSYPERQNYGYT
TRBJ2-1 | TRBV5-1 | ASSLESGANNEQF
TRBJ1-2 | TRBV15 | ATSRTTGDDGYT
TRBJ1-5 | TRBV25-1 | ASSELSSNQPQH
TRBJ1-3 | TRBV9 | ASSVLAGNTIY
TRBJ2-2 | TRBV11-2 | ASSSKGANTGELF
TRBJ2-2 | TRBV2 | ATHRGTGGTGELF
TRBJ2-1 | TRBV27 | ASSLGDEQF
TRBJ2-1 | TRBV28 | ASSSSRLGQF
TRBJ2-3 | TRBV4-3 | ASSQGTPPRTDTQY
TRBJ1-1 | TRBV30 | AWRGRIEAF
TRBJ2-7 | TRBV14 | ASSHSSALYEQY
TRBJ2-2 | TRBV6-5 | ASGGLAGGTGELF
TRBJ2-7 | TRBV5-8 | ASSLVGNVY
TRBJ2-5 | TRBV19 | ASSVTSGRAYGRETQY
TRBJ2-1 | TRBV2 | ASMSGQGALNEQF
TRBJ2-5 | TRBV27 | ASSFSPRSETQY
TRBJ2-4 | TRBV2 | ASSDPGQQDPAKNIQY
TRBJ2-2 | TRBV18 | ASSPPPGANTGELF
TRBJ2-2 | TRBV19 | ASSIDFTGTGELF
TRBJ2-1 | TRBV6-1 | ASTPGWSYNEQF
TRBJ1-5 | TRBV5-1 | ASSPGGNQPQH
TRBJ2-2 | TRBV15 | ATTGQPQGDTGELF
TRBJ2-7 | TRBV27 | ASSSPGGSTSYEQY
TRBJ1-2 | TRBV15 | ATSRQGPLGYT
TRBJ2-5 | TRBV2 | ASLVGDQY
TRBJ2-7 | TRBV2 | ASSSGDRGYEQY
TRBJ1-1 | TRBV6-5 | ASSYTGMVTEAF
TRBJ2-7 | TRBV27 | ASSLSGYGTGSREQY
TRBJ1-1 | TRBV6-5 | ASSYGPEAF
TRBJ2-7 | TRBV21-1 | ASSKAPGRLYEQY
TRBJ2-7 | TRBV7-2 | ASSLVVTGSHEQY
TRBJ2-3 | TRBV27 | ASSPDRDTQY
TRBJ1-3 | TRBV5-1 | ASSLYTGAGNTIY
TRBJ2-7 | TRBV6-5 | ASKGTGKTYEQY
TRBJ2-7 | TRBV27 | ASSLSTGIYEQY